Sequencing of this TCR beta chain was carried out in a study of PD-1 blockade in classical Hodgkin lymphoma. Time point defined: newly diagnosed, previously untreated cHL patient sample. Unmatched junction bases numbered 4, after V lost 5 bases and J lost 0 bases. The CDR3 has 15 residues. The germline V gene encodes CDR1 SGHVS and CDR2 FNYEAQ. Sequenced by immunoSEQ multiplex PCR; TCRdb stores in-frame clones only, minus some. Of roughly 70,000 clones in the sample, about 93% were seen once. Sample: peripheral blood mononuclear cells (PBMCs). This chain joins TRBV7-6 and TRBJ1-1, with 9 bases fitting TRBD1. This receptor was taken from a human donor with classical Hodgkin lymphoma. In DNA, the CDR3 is TGTGCCAGCAGCGCGAGGACAGGGGTGAACACTGAAGCTTTCTTT. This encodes CASSARTGVNTEAFF.